Listed here are 3 T cell receptor beta chains from one sample, sequenced in a study of T cell repertoires in cytomegalovirus infection. These receptors lack a known antigen. MiXCR, run by TCRdb on the reads, gives a single entry per CDR3 protein. The data hold hundreds of thousands of distinct CDR3 sequences, with approximately 33% observed a single time. This sample comprised cultured PBMCs, obtained from culture after CMV antigen stimulation. The receptors originated from a human donor in good health (CMV status not recorded). Some clones in this sample may be carry-over from other donors' samples.

The V call is TRBV28, the J call TRBJ2-5; tentative D call: TRBD1 (6 bases). Between the trimmed V and J ends, which lost 9 bases and 3 bases, there was a span of 20 bases. This CDR3 is 15 amino acids long. Looked up from germline, CDR1 is MDHEN and CDR2 is SYDVKM. For the CDR3, the DNA is TGTGCCAGAACAGGGAACCCACAAATCGAAGAGACCCAGTACTTC. Translated: CARTGNPQIEETQYF.

This clonotype was seen only a few times. At one end, the junction sequence differs from germline, possibly due to a read error. J is TRBJ1-1 and V is TRBV11-2; 8 bases align to TRBD1. From germline, CDR1 is SGHAT and CDR2 FQNNGV. CDR3 length: 13 amino acids. Here the CDR3 reads CASILTGGTEAFF. CDR3 nucleotides: TGTGCCAGCATCTTAACAGGGGGCACTGAAGCTTTCTTT.

This chain links TRBV28 with TRBJ2-5; TRBD2 matches at 12 bases. The J segment lost 4 bases and the V segment lost 7 bases, leaving 10 bases of the junction unmatched. Germline V gene data show CDR1 as MDHEN and CDR2 as SYDVKM. This CDR3 has 16 residues. The CDR3 loop is CASNRPSGGARETQYF. The CDR3 DNA reads as TGTGCCAGCAACAGGCCTAGCGGGGGGGCGAGAGAGACCCAGTACTTC. The full variable domain, in which reference TRBV28 and TRBJ2-5 provide the parts outside the CDR3, is DVKVTQSSRYLVKRTGEKVFLECVQDMDHENMFWYRQDPGLGLRLIYFSYDVKMKEKGDIPEGYSVSREKKERFSLILESASTNQTSMYLCASNRPSGGARETQYFGPGTRLLVL.